What follows describes a single T cell receptor (beta chain). The antigen is not known. The sample belongs to a study of T and B cells in COVID-19 patients. Study outcomes and limitations: Patients with COVID-19 reportedly showed strongly skewed T cell receptor beta variable and joining gene usage.

Trimming left V 5 bases short and J 3 bases short, with 2 bases between. The CDR3 consists of 12 residues. Germline CDR1 is SEHNR and CDR2 is FQNEAQ (reference sequence). From blood, about 250-500 ng of genomic DNA served as TRB template. BIOMED2 TRB-A/B primer pools were used in multiplex TRB PCR. TCRdb reanalysed the multiplex PCR reads using MiXCR and keeps one entry per CDR3 protein. The data hold about 5,400 distinct CDR3 sequences, with 25% to 30% observed a single time. The source is a human donor with active COVID-19. The V gene is TRBV7-9, the J gene TRBJ2-6; D uncertain. Sequenced sample: blood. The CDR3 bases are TGTGCCAGCAGCAATGGGGCCAACGTCCTGACTTTC. This encodes CASSNGANVLTF.